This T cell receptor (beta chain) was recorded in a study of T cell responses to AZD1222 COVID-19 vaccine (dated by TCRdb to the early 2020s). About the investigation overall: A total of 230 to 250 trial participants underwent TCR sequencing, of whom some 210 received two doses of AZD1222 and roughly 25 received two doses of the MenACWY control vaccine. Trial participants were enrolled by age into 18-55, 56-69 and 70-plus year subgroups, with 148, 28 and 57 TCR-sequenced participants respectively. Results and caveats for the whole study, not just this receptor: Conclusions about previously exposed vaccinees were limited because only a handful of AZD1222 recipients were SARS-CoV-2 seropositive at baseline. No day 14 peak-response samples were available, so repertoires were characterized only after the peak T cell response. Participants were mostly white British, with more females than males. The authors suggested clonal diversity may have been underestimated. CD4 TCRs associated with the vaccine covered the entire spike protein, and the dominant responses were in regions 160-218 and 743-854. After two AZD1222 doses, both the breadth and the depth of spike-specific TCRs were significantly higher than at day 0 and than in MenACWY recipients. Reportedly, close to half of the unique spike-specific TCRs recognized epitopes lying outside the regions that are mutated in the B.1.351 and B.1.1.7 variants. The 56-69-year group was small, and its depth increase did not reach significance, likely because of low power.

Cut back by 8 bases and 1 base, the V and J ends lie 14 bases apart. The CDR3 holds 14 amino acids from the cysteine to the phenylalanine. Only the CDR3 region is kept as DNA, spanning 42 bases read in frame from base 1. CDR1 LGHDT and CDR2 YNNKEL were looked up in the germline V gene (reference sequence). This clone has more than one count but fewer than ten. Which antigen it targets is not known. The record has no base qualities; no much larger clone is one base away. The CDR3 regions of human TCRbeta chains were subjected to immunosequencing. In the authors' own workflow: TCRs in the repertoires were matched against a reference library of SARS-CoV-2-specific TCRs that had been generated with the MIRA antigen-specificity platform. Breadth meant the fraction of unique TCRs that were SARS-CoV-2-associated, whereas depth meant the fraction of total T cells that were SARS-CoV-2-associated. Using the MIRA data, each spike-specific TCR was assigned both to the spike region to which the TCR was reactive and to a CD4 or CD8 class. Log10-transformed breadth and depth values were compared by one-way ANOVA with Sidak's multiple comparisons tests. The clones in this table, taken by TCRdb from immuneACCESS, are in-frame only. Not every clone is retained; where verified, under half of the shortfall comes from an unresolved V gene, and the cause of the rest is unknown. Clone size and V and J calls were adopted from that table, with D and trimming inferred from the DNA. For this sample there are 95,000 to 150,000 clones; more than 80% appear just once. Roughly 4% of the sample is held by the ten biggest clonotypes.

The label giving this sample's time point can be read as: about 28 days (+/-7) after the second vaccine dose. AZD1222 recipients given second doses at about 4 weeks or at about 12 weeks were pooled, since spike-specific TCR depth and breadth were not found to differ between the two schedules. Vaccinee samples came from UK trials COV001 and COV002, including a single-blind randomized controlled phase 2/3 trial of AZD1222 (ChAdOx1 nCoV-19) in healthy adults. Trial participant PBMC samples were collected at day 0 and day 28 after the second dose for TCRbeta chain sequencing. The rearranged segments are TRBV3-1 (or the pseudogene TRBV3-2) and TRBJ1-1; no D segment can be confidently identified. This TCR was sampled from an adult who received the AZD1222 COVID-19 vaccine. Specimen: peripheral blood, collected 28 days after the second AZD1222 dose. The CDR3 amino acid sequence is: CASSLGVGNTEAFF. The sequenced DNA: TGTGCCAGCTCCCTGGGAGTGGGGAACACTGAAGCTTTCTTT.